This T cell receptor beta chain was captured by sequencing in a study of cytomegalovirus exposure and HLA in healthy donors (dated by TCRdb to 2017 to 2019). Regarding the study in general: In an earlier analysis of some 550 of the donors, under 300 Gb of sequence data and 90 million to 130 million unique TCR beta sequences from 150 million to 200 million T cells were reported. Among 398 genotyped donors of the cohort, an average of about 240,000 unique TCR beta nucleotide sequences were sequenced per donor, roughly 18% of them non-productive. A later analysis re-examined previously published TCR beta repertoires from 500 to 700 donors and added high-resolution HLA genotyping to investigate patterns of TCR occurrence. Rather than drawing on any new phenotypic data, the later analysis identified candidate immune exposures from TCR beta sequences and the way those sequences occurred across donors. Because of strong linkage in the cohort, roughly five DR-DQ haplotypes were treated as single units for association and clustering. Of the approximately 400 genotyped donors, approximately 83% fell in the genetic ancestry cluster associated with self-reported Caucasian donors. An earlier analysis of around 580 of the donors used high-throughput TCR beta sequencing to judge whether each TCR beta V gene segment behaved as functional or pseudogenic. The study profiled the T cell repertoires of fewer than 850 subjects by immunosequencing and related them to cytomegalovirus serostatus. The study was designed to test whether signatures of past pathogen exposure could be identified by cataloging public T cell receptors. Typing coverage differed by locus: A, B, C, DRB1 and DQB1 were typed in about 629-640 donors, DQA1 in 500 to 550, DPA1 in 606, and DPB1 in roughly 470. Donor age, sex, ethnicity and CMV serostatus were compiled together with the repertoire data. To predict cytomegalovirus infection status, the study combined high-throughput TCR immunosequencing, statistical association of individual TCRs with disease status, and machine learning. Roughly 300 gigabases of sequencing data and around 88 million unique TCR sequences made up an early release that covered over 550 HLA-typed donors. Along with the approximately 650-subject first cohort, a separate validation cohort of over a hundred different subjects was used. Both class I and class II loci were covered by HLA typing, at four-digit resolution. In a later genetic analysis, genome-wide SNP genotypes for 398 of the 666 donors were used, and that subset was treated as a discovery cohort. All discovery cohort repertoires had been generated on a single sequencing platform.

Broader findings and caveats from the paper: A later analysis reported that several top co-occurrence clusters appeared linked to parvovirus B19, influenza, CMV and Epstein-Barr virus. A further reported finding was that TCR beta sequences accurately predicted the HLA-A and HLA-B alleles for most subjects in the first cohort. A later genetic analysis associated a missense DCLRE1C variant with V-gene and J-gene trimming of TCR beta chains, and an independent cohort replicated the association. Most TCR sequences were seen in very few donors, while some public TCRs were found in many individuals. According to a later analysis, most CMV-associated TCR beta chains appeared to be HLA-restricted, and the HLA associations seemed to be driven largely by CMV exposure. The sequencing pipeline was judged likely to have produced a cluster of highly shared sequence variants as a technical artifact. Because HLA typing was missing for some donors at each locus, association tests included only the typed subset. When HLA alleles, especially DR and DQ, strongly co-occurred, attributing TCR associations to individual alleles was difficult. Seventeen rarely observed V segments, including chromosome 9 orphons, were excluded from the earlier analysis of some 590 of the donors because counts were too low. CMV serostatus was the only immune exposure information available for the cohort. Three of the identified cytomegalovirus-associated TCR beta chains were confirmed in vitro to be specific for cytomegalovirus antigens. In a later genetic analysis, fewer N-insertions in productive TCRs were reported among donors in an Asian-associated ancestry cluster than the roughly 700-donor mean. The authors suggested that the approach could potentially be extended to other disease states and immunological phenotypes. Compared with equally common non-associated chains, HLA-associated TCR beta chains in a later analysis were more clonally expanded and had lower generation probabilities. In the study, approximately 160 TCR beta chains were listed as associated with cytomegalovirus. Linkage disequilibrium might explain the correlated functional status among segregating V segments, but an unknown experimental factor could not be excluded. In this cohort, only TCR beta chains were sequenced, and detectable features were limited by the absence of alpha or paired-chain data. Broadly in line with IMGT annotations, most TCR beta V segments showed up in productive rearrangements about 87% or about 30% of the time in an earlier analysis of 450 to 750 of the donors. The classifier was reported to diagnose cytomegalovirus status with high specificity and sensitivity in both the original cohort and the validation cohort. The 87-base-pair reads could not distinguish some IMGT-functional V segments, including TRBV6-2 and TRBV6-3, so those segments were excluded. Sequencing depth was assumed to be roughly uniform across donors in the presence/absence analyses, though that assumption may not hold. In a later analysis, TCR association rates were found to vary across HLA loci, with the most associated TCRs seen for DRB1 alleles and the fewest for HLA-C alleles. A later analysis associated about 16,000 TCR beta sequences with specific HLA alleles at a false discovery rate of 0.05.

Details on this clone: No cognate antigen has been identified for it. Per-base qualities were not stored, and no clone one base away is much larger.

Libraries were made using the immunoSEQ multiplex PCR assay. For the multiplex PCR, a mixture combining 60 forward primers for TCR Vbeta segments and 13 reverse primers for TCR Jbeta segments was used. Amplification of the CDR3 region of rearranged TCR beta genes was performed with a multiplex PCR assay on genomic DNA. The amplified TCR beta libraries were sequenced on the Illumina HiSeq System as 87-base-pair reads. As for how the authors treated the data: A later analysis counted some 74 million unique TCR beta chains across the approximately 700 repertoires, and about 10 million of these chains were shared by at least two donors. Raw reads were error-corrected and collapsed into unique sequences with a nearest-neighbor algorithm that merged closely related sequences to remove PCR and sequencing errors. To assign V, D and J gene segments, CDR3 sequences were aligned to IMGT reference sequences. For a sequence to be retained, at least a six-nucleotide match to both a V gene segment and a J gene segment was required. A rearrangement was called productive if the CDR3 had no stop codons and remained in frame with V and J, and every other rearrangement was called non-productive. CDR3 was defined by IMGT convention, running from the second conserved V-encoded cysteine to the conserved J-encoded phenylalanine. The earlier analysis of more than 450 of the donors excluded sequences that lacked an unambiguous match to a single V gene segment. In an earlier analysis of 587 of the donors, V segments were called functional above 56.7% productive rearrangements and were called segregating when the between-donor standard deviation exceeded 5%. A statistical classification framework was built for diagnosing cytomegalovirus status from the catalog of TCR beta chain sequences. A later analysis assigned V and J genes by comparing TCR nucleotide sequences with IMGT/GENE-DB human TR gene sequences. In a later analysis, CDR3 sequences and most-parsimonious VDJ recombination scenarios were assigned using the TCRdist pipeline. A later analysis defined each TCR beta chain by its CDR3 amino acid sequence plus V-gene family, and excluded reads lacking a unique V-gene family. To address suspected cross-contamination and a sequencing artifact, a later analysis removed several hundred highly shared, low-generation-probability nucleotide sequences. In a later analysis, a clonal expansion index was calculated for each public chain from normalized within-repertoire ranks of inferred template counts. In a later analysis, generation probabilities were computed with a VDJ recombination model fitted to out-of-frame rearrangements, and the resulting probabilities were checked against IGoR. In a later analysis, TCR-TCR, TCR-HLA and TCR-CMV co-occurrence was scored with hypergeometric tests, and a repertoire-size bias correction was applied to TCR pairs. In a later analysis, false discovery rates were estimated by permuting HLA or CMV assignments 20 times. In a later analysis, co-occurring TCRs were grouped using DBSCAN, with TCRdist sequence similarity added in when clustering inside HLA-allele-positive subsets. Co-occurrence clustering excluded repertoires with fewer than 30,000 or more than 120,000 public chains, plus five with anomalous nucleotide sharing. Here the immuneACCESS table is served through TCRdb, limited to in-frame sequences with V and J called. Missing clones are a known gap in these copies; in checked studies unresolved V genes cover under half, and the rest lacks a known reason. The DNA was the basis for D and trimming; V, J and clone size are from that table. This sample holds about 190,000 clones; roughly 80% were observed only once. About 1.6% of the sample is taken by the ten largest.

The germline V gene encodes CDR1 SGHDT and CDR2 YYEEEE. The CDR3 starts with the cysteine, ends with the phenylalanine, and has 15 residues. Only CDR3 DNA is held: 45 bases, read in frame from base 1. Clipping removes 0 bases from V and 4 bases from J, with 3 as the unmatched junction base count. In total, 630 or so healthy bone marrow donors made up the cohort. At the time of sampling, every cohort member was nominally healthy, though immune exposures that went unrecorded were likely present. The donor tested CMV seronegative, placing the donor among the roughly 350 seronegative members of the cohort. A peripheral blood sample was collected from each donor, and TCR beta sequencing was performed on peripheral blood mononuclear cells. The Qiagen DNeasy Blood Extraction Kit was used to extract genomic DNA from the blood cell samples.

The source material was PBMCs. This TCR derives from a woman in her forties or fifties in good health and CMV-seronegative. Recombination connected TRBV5-6 to TRBJ2-1; 8 bases in the middle match TRBD2. The bases read TGTGCCAGCAGCTTGGCGGGAGGGAAATACAATGAGCAGTTCTTC. Its protein reads: CASSLAGGKYNEQFF.